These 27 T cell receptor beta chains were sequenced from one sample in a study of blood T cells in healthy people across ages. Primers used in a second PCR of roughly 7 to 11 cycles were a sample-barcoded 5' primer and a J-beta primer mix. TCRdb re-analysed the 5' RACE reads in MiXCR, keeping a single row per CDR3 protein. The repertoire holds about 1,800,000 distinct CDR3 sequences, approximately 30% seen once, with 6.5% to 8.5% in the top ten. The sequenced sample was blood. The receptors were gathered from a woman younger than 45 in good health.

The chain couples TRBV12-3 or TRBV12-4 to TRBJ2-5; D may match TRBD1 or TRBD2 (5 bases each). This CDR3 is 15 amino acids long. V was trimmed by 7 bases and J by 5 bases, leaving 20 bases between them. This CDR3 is CASTPRDGIRETQYF. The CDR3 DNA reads TGTGCCAGCACTCCCCGGGACGGAATTAGGGAGACCCAGTACTTC.

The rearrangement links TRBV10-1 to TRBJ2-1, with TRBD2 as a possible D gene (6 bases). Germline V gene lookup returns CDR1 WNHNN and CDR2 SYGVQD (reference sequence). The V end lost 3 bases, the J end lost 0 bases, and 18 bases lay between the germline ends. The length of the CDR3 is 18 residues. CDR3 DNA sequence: TGCGCCAGCAGTGATACGGTAGCGGTGGGGAGCTCCTACAATGAGCAGTTCTTC. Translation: CASSDTVAVGSSYNEQFF.

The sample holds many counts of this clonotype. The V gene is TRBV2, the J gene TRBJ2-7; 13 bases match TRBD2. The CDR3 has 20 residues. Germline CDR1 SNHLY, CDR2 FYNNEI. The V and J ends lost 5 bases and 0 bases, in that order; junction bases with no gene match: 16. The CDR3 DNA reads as TGTGCCAGCAGTAGTACTCTTGGACTAGCGGGAGACCGTAGCTCCTACGAGCAGTACTTC. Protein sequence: CASSSTLGLAGDRSSYEQYF. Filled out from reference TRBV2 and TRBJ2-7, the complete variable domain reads EPEVTQTPSHQVTQMGQEVILRCVPISNHLYFYWYRQILGQKVEFLVSFYNNEISEKSEIFDDQFSVERPDGSNFTLKIRSTKLEDSAMYFCASSSTLGLAGDRSSYEQYFGPGTRLTVT.

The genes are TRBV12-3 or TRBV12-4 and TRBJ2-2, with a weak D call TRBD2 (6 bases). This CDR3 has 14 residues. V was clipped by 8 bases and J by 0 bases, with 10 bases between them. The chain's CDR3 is CASGREANTGELFF. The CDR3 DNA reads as TGTGCCAGCGGCAGGGAGGCGAACACCGGGGAGCTGTTTTTT.

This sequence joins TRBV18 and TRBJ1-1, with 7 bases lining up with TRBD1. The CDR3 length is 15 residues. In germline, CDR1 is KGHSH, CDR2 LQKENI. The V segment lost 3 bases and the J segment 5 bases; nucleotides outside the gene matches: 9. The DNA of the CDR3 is TGTGCCAGCTCACCGGATCAGGGGGTCGGGACTGAAGCTTTCTTT. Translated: CASSPDQGVGTEAFF.

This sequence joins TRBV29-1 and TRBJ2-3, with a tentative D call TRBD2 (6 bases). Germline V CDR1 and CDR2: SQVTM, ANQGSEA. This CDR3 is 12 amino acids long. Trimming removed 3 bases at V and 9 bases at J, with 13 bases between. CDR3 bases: TGCAGCGTTGAGTTGGGGGGAAGCACGCAGTATTTT. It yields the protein CSVELGGSTQYF.

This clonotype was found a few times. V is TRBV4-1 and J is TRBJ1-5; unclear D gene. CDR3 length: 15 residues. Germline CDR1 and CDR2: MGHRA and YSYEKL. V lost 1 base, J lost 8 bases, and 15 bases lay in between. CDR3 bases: TGCGCCAGCAGCCAAGTATTGGGCACAAAAGAGCCCCAGCATTTT. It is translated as CASSQVLGTKEPQHF.

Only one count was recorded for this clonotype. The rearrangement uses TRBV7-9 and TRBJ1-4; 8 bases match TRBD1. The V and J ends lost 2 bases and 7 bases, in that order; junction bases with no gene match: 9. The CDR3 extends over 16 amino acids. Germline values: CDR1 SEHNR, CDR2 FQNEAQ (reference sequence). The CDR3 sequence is CASSLPAGGEGEKLFF. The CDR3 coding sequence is TGTGCCAGCAGCTTACCTGCAGGGGGCGAGGGTGAAAAACTGTTTTTT.

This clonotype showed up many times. CDR3 nucleotide sequence: TGTGCCAGCAGTTACTCTCAGGGCTATGGCTACACCTTC. Translated: CASSYSQGYGYTF. This chain connects TRBV6-5 to TRBJ1-2, with D tentatively TRBD1 (5 bases). Germline values: CDR1 MNHEY, CDR2 SVGAGI. V was trimmed by 0 bases and J by 4 bases, leaving 6 bases between them. This CDR3 is 13 amino acids long.

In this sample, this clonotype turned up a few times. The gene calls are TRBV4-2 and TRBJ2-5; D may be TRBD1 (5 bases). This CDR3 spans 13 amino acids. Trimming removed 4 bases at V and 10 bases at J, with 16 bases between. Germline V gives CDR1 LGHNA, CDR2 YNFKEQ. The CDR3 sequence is CASSPSSQGDQYF. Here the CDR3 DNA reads TGTGCCAGCAGCCCGTCATCCCAGGGTGACCAGTACTTC.

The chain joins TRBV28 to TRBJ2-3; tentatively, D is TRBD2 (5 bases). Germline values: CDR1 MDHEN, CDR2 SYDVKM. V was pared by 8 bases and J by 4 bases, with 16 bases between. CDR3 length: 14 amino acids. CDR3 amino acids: CASGSTGRPDTQYF. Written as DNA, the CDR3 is TGTGCCAGCGGGTCTACGGGAAGGCCAGATACGCAGTATTTT.

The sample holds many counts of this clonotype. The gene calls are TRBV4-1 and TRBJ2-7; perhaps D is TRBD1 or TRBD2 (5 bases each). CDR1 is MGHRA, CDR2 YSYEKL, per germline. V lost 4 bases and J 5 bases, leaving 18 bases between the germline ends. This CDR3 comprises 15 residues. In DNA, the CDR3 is TGCGCCAGCAGCCCTGAAGGGGCTCGAGGGAACGAGCAGTACTTC. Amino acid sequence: CASSPEGARGNEQYF.

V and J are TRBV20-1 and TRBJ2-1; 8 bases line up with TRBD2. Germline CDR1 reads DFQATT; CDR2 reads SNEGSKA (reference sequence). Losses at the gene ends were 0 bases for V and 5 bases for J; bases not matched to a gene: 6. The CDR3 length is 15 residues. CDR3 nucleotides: TGCAGTGCTAGAGATGCGGGAGGAGCCCACAATGAGCAGTTCTTC. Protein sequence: CSARDAGGAHNEQFF.

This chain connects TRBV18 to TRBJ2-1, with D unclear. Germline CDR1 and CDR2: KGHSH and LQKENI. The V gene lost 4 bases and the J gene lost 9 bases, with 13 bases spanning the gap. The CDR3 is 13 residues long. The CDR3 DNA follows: TGTGCCAGCTCACATCTTGAGGCCGGTGAGCAGTTCTTC. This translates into CASSHLEAGEQFF.

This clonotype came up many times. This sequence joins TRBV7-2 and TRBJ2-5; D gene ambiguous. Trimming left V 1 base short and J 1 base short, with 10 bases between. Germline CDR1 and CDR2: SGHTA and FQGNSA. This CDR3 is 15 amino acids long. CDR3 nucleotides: TGTGCCAGCAGCTTAGGTACGGCTTTCCAAGAGACCCAGTACTTC. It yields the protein CASSLGTAFQETQYF.

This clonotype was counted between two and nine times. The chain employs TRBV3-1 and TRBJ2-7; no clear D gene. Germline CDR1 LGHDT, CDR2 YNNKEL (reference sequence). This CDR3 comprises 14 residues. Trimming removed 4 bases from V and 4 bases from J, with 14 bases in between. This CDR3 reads CASSPRVGEYEQYF. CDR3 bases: TGTGCCAGCAGCCCCCGGGTAGGAGAGTACGAGCAGTACTTC.

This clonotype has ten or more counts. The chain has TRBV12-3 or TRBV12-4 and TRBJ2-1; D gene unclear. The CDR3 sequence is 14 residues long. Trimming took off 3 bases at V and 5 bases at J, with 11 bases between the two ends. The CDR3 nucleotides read TGTGCCAGCAGTTTTGAGGACCTCGACAATGAGCAGTTCTTC. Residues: CASSFEDLDNEQFF.

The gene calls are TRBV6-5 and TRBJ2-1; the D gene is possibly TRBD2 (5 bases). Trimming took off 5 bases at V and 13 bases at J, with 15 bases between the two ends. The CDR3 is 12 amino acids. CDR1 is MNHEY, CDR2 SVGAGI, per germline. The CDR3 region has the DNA TGTGCCAGCAGTCGGATGGGAGAGACCCAGTTCTTC. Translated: CASSRMGETQFF.

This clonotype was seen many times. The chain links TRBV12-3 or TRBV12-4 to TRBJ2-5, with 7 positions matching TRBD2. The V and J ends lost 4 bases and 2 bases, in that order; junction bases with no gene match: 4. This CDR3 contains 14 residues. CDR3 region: CASSWTSRQETQYF. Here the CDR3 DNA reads TGTGCCAGCAGTTGGACTAGTCGGCAAGAGACCCAGTACTTC.

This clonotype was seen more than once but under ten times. CDR3 residues: CASSGSGVSTQYF. DNA of the CDR3: TGTGCCAGCAGTGGGTCGGGGGTGAGCACGCAGTATTTT. The chain joins TRBV7-3 to TRBJ2-3; weak D call: TRBD2 (6 bases). The CDR3 spans 13 residues. CDR1 is SGHTA, CDR2 FQGTGA, per germline. The V end lost 6 bases, the J end lost 9 bases, and 16 bases lay between the germline ends.

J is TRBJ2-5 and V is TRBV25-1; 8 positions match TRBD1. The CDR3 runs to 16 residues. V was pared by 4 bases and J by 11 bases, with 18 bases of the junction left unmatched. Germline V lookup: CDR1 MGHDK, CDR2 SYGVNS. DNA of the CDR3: TGTGCCAGCAGTGGCCTTCAGGGGGCGAGGTACAATGAGCAGTACTTC. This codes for CASSGLQGARYNEQYF.

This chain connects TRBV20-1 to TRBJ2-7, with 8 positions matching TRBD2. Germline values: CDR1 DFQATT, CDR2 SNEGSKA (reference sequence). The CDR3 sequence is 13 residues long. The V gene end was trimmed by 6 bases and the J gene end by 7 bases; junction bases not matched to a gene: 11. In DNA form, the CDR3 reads TGCAGTGCCCCCCCCCCGGGAGGGGGGGAGCAGTACTTC. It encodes CSAPPPGGGEQYF.

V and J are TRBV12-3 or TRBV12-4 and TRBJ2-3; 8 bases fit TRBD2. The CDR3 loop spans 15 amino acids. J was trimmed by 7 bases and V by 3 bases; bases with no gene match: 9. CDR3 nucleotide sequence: TGTGCCAGCAGTTTTTCTGGCGGGAGGAAAAATACGCAGTATTTT. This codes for CASSFSGGRKNTQYF.

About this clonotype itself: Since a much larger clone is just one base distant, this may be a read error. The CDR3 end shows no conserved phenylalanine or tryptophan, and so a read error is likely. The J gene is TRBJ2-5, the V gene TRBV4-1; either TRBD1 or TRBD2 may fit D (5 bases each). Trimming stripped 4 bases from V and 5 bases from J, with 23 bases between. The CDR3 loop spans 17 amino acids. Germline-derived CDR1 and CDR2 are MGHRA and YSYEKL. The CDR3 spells CASSLIYRDRAGETQYC. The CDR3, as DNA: TGCGCCAGCAGCCTTATCTACCGGGACCGGGCGGGTGAGACCCAGTACTGC.

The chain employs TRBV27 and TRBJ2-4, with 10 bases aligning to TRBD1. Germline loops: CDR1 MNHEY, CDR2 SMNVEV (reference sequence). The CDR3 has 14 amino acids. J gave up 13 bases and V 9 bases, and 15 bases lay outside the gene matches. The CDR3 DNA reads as TGTGCCAGTGCACCCGGGACAGGGGCCTATGAGCAGTACTTC. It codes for CASAPGTGAYEQYF.

The CDR3 nucleotides are TGTGCCACCAGTCAGGGACGGGAGCAGTTCTTC. Translating it yields CATSQGREQFF. The J gene is TRBJ2-1, the V gene TRBV24-1, with D tentatively TRBD1 or TRBD2 (5 bases each). The CDR3 is 11 amino acids. Germline CDR1 KGHDR, CDR2 SFDVKD. V dropped 6 bases and J dropped 10 bases, with 9 bases sitting between them.

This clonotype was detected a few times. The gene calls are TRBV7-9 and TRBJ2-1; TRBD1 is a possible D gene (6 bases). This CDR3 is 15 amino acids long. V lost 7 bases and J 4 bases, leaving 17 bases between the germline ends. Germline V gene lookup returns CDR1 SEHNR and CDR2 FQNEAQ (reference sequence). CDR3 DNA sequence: TGTGCCAGCACTCTCGAGGCCAGGGGATACAATGAGCAGTTCTTC. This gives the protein CASTLEARGYNEQFF.